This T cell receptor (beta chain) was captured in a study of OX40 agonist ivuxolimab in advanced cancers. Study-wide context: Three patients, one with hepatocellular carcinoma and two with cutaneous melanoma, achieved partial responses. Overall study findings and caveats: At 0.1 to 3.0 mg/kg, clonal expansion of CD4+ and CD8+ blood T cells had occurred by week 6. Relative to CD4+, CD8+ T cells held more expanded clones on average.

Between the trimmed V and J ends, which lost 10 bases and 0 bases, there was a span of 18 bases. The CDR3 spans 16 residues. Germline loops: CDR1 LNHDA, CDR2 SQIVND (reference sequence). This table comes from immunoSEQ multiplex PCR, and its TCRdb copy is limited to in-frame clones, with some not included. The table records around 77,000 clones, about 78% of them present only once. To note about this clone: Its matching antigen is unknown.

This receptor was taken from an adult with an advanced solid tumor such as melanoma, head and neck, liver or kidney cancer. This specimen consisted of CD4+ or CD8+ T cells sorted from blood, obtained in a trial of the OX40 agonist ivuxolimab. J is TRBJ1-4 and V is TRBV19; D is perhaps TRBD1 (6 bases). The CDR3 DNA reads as TGTGCCACTACTGACAGGCCTCCTCCAACTAATGAAAAACTGTTTTTT. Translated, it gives CATTDRPPPTNEKLFF.